The rows below give T cell receptor beta chains drawn from one sample of a study of blood T cell repertoires in COVID-19. Produced via immunoSEQ multiplex PCR; TCRdb's table is partial and in-frame only. This repertoire shows some 60,000 clones, just over 90% found once; its top ten account for approximately 6.2%. Sequenced material: peripheral blood. All receptors derive from a man aged 35-49 years with acute or convalescent COVID-19. Each CDR3 is given with its conserved first and last residue. A D gene is named only where the DNA matches it firmly. Size is omitted from some rows. Given values are once, few, many or a class for expanded clones.

TRBD1 TRBJ1-1 14 - TRBV5-1 TGCGCCAGCAGCCAGGGACAGGGGGAAACTGAAGCTTTCTTT CASSQGQGETEAFF
TRBD1 TRBJ1-5 14 once TRBV6-2/TRBV6-3 TGTGCCAGCAGTTACCGGCAGGGGGCTCAGCCCCAGCATTTT CASSYRQGAQPQHF
- TRBJ2-4 14 once TRBV23-1 TGCGCCAGCCCCAATAGCGGAGCCAAAAACATTCAGTACTTC CASPNSGAKNIQYF
TRBD2 TRBJ2-5 15 - TRBV18 TGTGCCAGCTCACCCGGGACTAGCCTGGCAGAGACCCAGTACTTC CASSPGTSLAETQYF
TRBD2 TRBJ2-1 15 - TRBV18 TGTGCCAGCTCACCGGATAGCGGGAGGGTGGATGAGCAGTTCTTC CASSPDSGRVDEQFF
- TRBJ2-5 18 - TRBV7-9 TGTGCCAGCAGCTCCCACGGGAGATTTACACTAAGCGCAGAGACCCAGTACTTC CASSSHGRFTLSAETQYF
TRBD2 TRBJ2-5 16 - TRBV4-1 TGCGCCAGCAGCCAAGCCCTCTTGGGGAGGGGTGAGACCCAGTACTTC CASSQALLGRGETQYF
TRBD1 TRBJ1-1 14 - TRBV19 TGTGCCAGTAACCCACAGGGGGCTTACACTGAAGCTTTCTTT CASNPQGAYTEAFF
- TRBJ1-5 14 once TRBV2 TGTGCCAGCAGTGACCCCGCGCGAGGAAAGCCCCAGCATTTT CASSDPARGKPQHF
- TRBJ1-3 15 - TRBV4-1 TGCGCCAGCAGCCACCCCGGGGTGGCTGGAAACACCATATATTTT CASSHPGVAGNTIYF
TRBD2 TRBJ2-7 15 - TRBV3-1/TRBV3-2 TGTGCCAGCAGCCCCTGGACTAGCGGGATGGGCGAGCAGTACTTC CASSPWTSGMGEQYF
TRBD1 TRBJ2-7 13 few TRBV12-3/TRBV12-4 TGTGCCAGCAGTTTACAGGGGGCGTCCGAGCAGTACTTC CASSLQGASEQYF
TRBD2 TRBJ2-3 16 once TRBV4-3 TGCGCCAGCAGCCAGACTAGCGGGAGTGGGACAGATACGCAGTATTTT CASSQTSGSGTDTQYF
- TRBJ1-3 13 - TRBV6-6 TGTGCCACCCGAGGGAGGGGGGGAAACACCATATATTTT CATRGRGGNTIYF
TRBD1 TRBJ1-2 14 - TRBV2 TGTGCCAGCAGTGAAGTGCCAGGGGGCGATGGCTACACCTTC CASSEVPGGDGYTF
TRBD1 TRBJ2-1 15 - TRBV6-6 TGTGCCAGCAGTTTAGTGGGACAGGGCTACAATGAGCAGTTCTTC CASSLVGQGYNEQFF
TRBD2 TRBJ2-1 18 - TRBV4-1 TGCGCCAGCAGCCAACCCCGGGGAGGGACACGGGAGGGTAATGAGCAGTTCTTC CASSQPRGGTREGNEQFF
- TRBJ1-6 17 - TRBV5-1 TGCGCCAGCAGCTTGGGGTCGGTGAGCTCCTATAATTCACCCCTCCACTTT CASSLGSVSSYNSPLHF
TRBD1 TRBJ1-1 15 - TRBV19 TGTGCCAGTAAGGTCCCCAGGGGGATGGGAACTGAAGCTTTCTTT CASKVPRGMGTEAFF
- TRBJ1-2 13 once TRBV2 TGTGCCAGCAATGAGCGGGTCCTGGGTGGCTACACCTTC CASNERVLGGYTF
TRBD1 TRBJ1-5 18 - TRBV7-8 TGTGCCAGCAGCTTTCCACAGGGGGCCCACCCTAGCAATCAGCCCCAGCATTTT CASSFPQGAHPSNQPQHF
- TRBJ2-1 15 - TRBV4-3 TGCGCCAGCAGCCCCGGGGGGAGAAGGGGGAATGAGCAGTTCTTC CASSPGGRRGNEQFF
- TRBJ1-1 13 - TRBV7-9 TGTGCCAGCAGTAAAGGCAGGGACACTGAAGCTTTCTTT CASSKGRDTEAFF
- TRBJ1-1 13 - TRBV7-2 TGTGCCAGCAGCCTCTACGGTGACTCCGCCGCTTTCTTT CASSLYGDSAAFF
- TRBJ1-1 13 once TRBV5-1 TGCGCCAGCAGCTCATACAAGAACACTGAAGCTTTCTTT CASSSYKNTEAFF
TRBD1 TRBJ1-4 15 once TRBV5-1 TGCGCCAGCAGCCAACGGACAGGGATGGATGAAAAACTGTTTTTT CASSQRTGMDEKLFF
TRBD2 TRBJ2-5 16 - TRBV5-1 TGCGCCAGCAGCATCGTAGCGGGGACCTTTTTGGAGACCCAGTACTTC CASSIVAGTFLETQYF
TRBD2 TRBJ2-4 13 - TRBV5-4 TGTGCCAGCAGCTTAGGGACTAGCTTTCCCCCGTCCTTC CASSLGTSFPPSF